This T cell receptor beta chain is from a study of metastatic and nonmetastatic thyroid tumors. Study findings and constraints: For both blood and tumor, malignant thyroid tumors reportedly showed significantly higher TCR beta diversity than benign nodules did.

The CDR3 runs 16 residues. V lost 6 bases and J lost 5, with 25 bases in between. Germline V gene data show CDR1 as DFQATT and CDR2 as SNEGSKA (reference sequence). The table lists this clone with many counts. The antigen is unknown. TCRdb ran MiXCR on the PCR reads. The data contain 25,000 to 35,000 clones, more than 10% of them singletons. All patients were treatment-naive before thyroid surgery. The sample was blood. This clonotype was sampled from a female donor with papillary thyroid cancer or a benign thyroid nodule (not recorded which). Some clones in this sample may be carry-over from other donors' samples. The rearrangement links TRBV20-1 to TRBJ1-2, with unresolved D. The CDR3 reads CSAPGEARRPRYGYTF. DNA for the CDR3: TGCAGTGCCCCCGGAGAAGCACGGAGACCGAGGTATGGCTACACCTTC.